What follows are 22 T cell receptor beta chains derived from one specimen sequenced in a study of T cells after posttransplantation cyclophosphamide. Clones were sequenced by immunoSEQ multiplex PCR, and TCRdb holds only the in-frame ones, with some missing. The record shows under 15,000 clones for this sample, with no singletons present. Treatment was busulfan-fludarabine conditioning, a marrow graft, and cyclophosphamide on days +3 and +4. Material: PBMCs, obtained after allogeneic stem cell transplant with posttransplant cyclophosphamide. These receptors were obtained from a female patient in her thirties or forties who received an allogeneic stem cell transplant from a related donor, was CMV-positive, and had acute GVHD only. Some T cells may have originated in the graft donor.

There are many counts of this clone. This rearrangement joins TRBV2 to TRBJ2-7; D gene uncertain. Germline CDR1 reads SNHLY; CDR2 reads FYNNEI. Trimming pared 7 bases from V and 6 bases from J, leaving 16 bases between. The CDR3 runs to 13 residues. CDR3 bases: TGTGCCAGCATTCCGCAGGTTGTGGGCGAGCAGTACTTC. Encoded protein: CASIPQVVGEQYF.

This clone appeared many times. This chain uses TRBV6-1 with TRBJ1-5; D is uncertain. The CDR3 consists of 13 residues. Germline CDR1 is MNHNS and CDR2 is SASEGT. V was trimmed by 6 bases and J by 6 bases, leaving 12 bases between them. In DNA form, the CDR3 reads TGTGCCAGCAGCGTGACTGCGGCTCAGCCCCAGCATTTT. Translating gives CASSVTAAQPQHF.

This clone was counted at least ten times. One end of the junction does not line up with germline, which may come from a read error. CDR3 amino acids: CVSSLFSGGIGETQYF. For the CDR3, the DNA is TGCGTCAGCAGCTTGTTTAGCGGGGGGATCGGAGAGACCCAGTACTTC. This chain uses TRBV5-1 with TRBJ2-5; 10 nucleotides align to TRBD2. From germline, CDR1 is SGHRS and CDR2 YFSETQ. This CDR3 spans 16 amino acids.

This clone was counted many times. The V gene is TRBV19, the J gene TRBJ2-4, with TRBD1 matching 7 bases. Germline CDR1 LNHDA, CDR2 SQIVND (reference sequence). This CDR3 has 15 residues. The trim removed 3 bases at V and 4 bases at J, leaving 6 bases unmatched. The CDR3 DNA follows: TGTGCCAGTAGTATGACAGGGCTGGCAAAAAACATTCAGTACTTC. Translation gives CASSMTGLAKNIQYF.

V and J are TRBV7-6 and TRBJ2-5, with 7 bases lining up with TRBD1. The end of the DNA aligns better with TRBJ2-7, so the J call may be wrong. This CDR3 contains 12 residues. The germline V gene encodes CDR1 SGHVS and CDR2 FNYEAQ. The CDR3 region has the DNA TGTGCCAGCAGCTATCGACAGGGCGAGCAGTACTTC. It yields the protein CASSYRQGEQYF.

This clone was detected ten times or more. The chain links TRBV18 to TRBJ2-5, with D unresolved. The CDR3 spans 13 residues. Trimming left V 2 bases short and J 2 bases short, with 6 bases between. CDR1 KGHSH and CDR2 LQKENI come from the germline V gene. CDR3 bases: TGTGCCAGCTCACCAGGGCCGCAAGAGACCCAGTACTTC. This translates into CASSPGPQETQYF.

This clone was counted at least ten times. The rearrangement links TRBV6-1 to TRBJ2-7; 9 nucleotides match TRBD2. V dropped 3 bases and J dropped 2; count of bases not matched to a gene: 2. The CDR3 length is 14 residues. Germline V lookup: CDR1 MNHNS, CDR2 SASEGT. The CDR3 DNA follows: TGTGCCAGCAGTGATGCGGGAGGGCCCTACGAGCAGTACGTC. This codes for CASSDAGGPYEQYV.

This clone was seen ten or more times. The rearrangement links TRBV30 to TRBJ1-1; TRBD1 matches 7 bases. The trim removed 0 bases at V and 0 bases at J, leaving 1 base unmatched. This CDR3 region has 14 residues. Germline values: CDR1 GTSNPN, CDR2 SVGIG (reference sequence). CDR3: CAWSVQGLNTEAFF. The CDR3 DNA reads as TGTGCCTGGAGTGTACAGGGGCTGAACACTGAAGCTTTCTTT.

This clone is deemed medium-sized. The sample contains more than one DNA sequence encoding this CDR3. V usage is TRBV5-1 and J usage is TRBJ2-1; possible D gene TRBD1, 6 bases. The CDR3 covers 12 residues. Germline loops: CDR1 SGHRS, CDR2 YFSETQ. V was trimmed by 3 bases and J by 6 bases, leaving 7 bases between them. CDR3 DNA sequence: TGCGCCAGCAGCTCAGGGGCCAATGAGCAGTTCTTC. Translation: CASSSGANEQFF.

This clone has ten or more counts. This CDR3 is CASSPTGPKNEKLFF. The CDR3 bases are TGTGCCAGCAGCCCGACAGGGCCTAAAAATGAAAAACTGTTTTTT. The chain has TRBV5-5 and TRBJ1-4; the match to TRBD1 covers 7 bases. With V trimmed by 4 bases and J by 5 bases, 8 bases remained unmatched. The germline V gene has CDR1 SGHKS and CDR2 YYEKEE (reference sequence). The CDR3 is 15 amino acids.

This CDR3 reads CASSKTGIRETQYF. CDR3 nucleotides: TGTGCCAGTAGTAAGACAGGGATTAGAGAGACCCAGTACTTC. V usage is TRBV19 and J usage is TRBJ2-5, with 7 bases lining up with TRBD1. Germline values: CDR1 LNHDA, CDR2 SQIVND (reference sequence). This CDR3 comprises 14 residues. J lost 4 bases, V lost 4 bases, and 6 bases had no gene match.

This clone showed up just a few times. The CDR3 loop is CASSLRTLLAAEGTDTQYF. The CDR3 nucleotides read TGTGCCAGCAGCTTAAGGACACTACTAGCGGCAGAAGGCACAGATACGCAGTATTTT. This chain connects TRBV7-3 to TRBJ2-3; 8 bases match TRBD2. The germline CDR1 and CDR2 sequences are SGHTA and FQGTGA. This CDR3 has 19 amino acids. After removal of 1 base from V and 1 base from J, the junction contained 13 bases not matched to a gene.

There are many counts of this clone. V is TRBV7-9 and J is TRBJ2-2; 8 positions agree with TRBD1. This CDR3 contains 14 residues. The germline V gene encodes CDR1 SEHNR and CDR2 FQNEAQ (reference sequence). J was trimmed by 5 bases and V by 7 bases; bases with no gene match: 6. The CDR3 region is CASIQGQVTGELFF. The CDR3 coding sequence is TGTGCCAGCATACAGGGACAGGTTACCGGGGAGCTGTTTTTT.

This chain connects TRBV7-9 to TRBJ1-6; D gene unclear. The V end was cut by 2 bases, the J end by 9 bases, with 20 bases between. The CDR3 runs 17 residues. The germline gives CDR1 SEHNR, CDR2 FQNEAQ (reference sequence). The CDR3: CASSLSLSLQAGSPLHF. CDR3 bases: TGTGCCAGCAGCTTAAGTCTAAGCCTCCAGGCTGGTTCACCCCTCCACTTT.

In its sample, this clone was seen many times. The rearrangement links TRBV5-1 to TRBJ1-5; unclear D gene. This CDR3 region has 13 residues. The V and J ends lost 0 bases and 3 bases respectively, with 4 bases between them. From germline, CDR1 is SGHRS and CDR2 YFSETQ. In DNA, the CDR3 is TGCGCCAGCAGCTTGGGACACAATCAGCCCCAGCATTTT. The encoded protein is CASSLGHNQPQHF.

This clone was counted many times. This rearrangement joins TRBV11-2 to TRBJ2-7, with TRBD2 identical over 7 bases. V gave up 4 bases and J gave up 5 bases; unmatched junction bases: 8. Germline V gene data show CDR1 as SGHAT and CDR2 as FQNNGV. This CDR3 spans 14 amino acids. CDR3: CASSSPTSLDEQYV. CDR3 coding DNA: TGTGCCAGCAGCTCGCCGACTAGCTTGGACGAGCAGTACGTC.

This clone was seen ten or more times. V and J are TRBV5-1 and TRBJ2-7; the D is unclear. Deletions cut 0 bases from V and 2 bases from J, with 6 bases between. Germline CDR1 SGHRS, CDR2 YFSETQ. CDR3 length: 13 amino acids. CDR3 residues: CASSLVSAYEQYF. CDR3 bases: TGCGCCAGCAGCTTGGTGTCAGCCTACGAGCAGTACTTC.

This clone was counted ten times or more. CDR3 in amino acids: CASSVALPGVPGELFF. In DNA, the CDR3 is TGTGCCAGCAGCGTGGCCCTGCCAGGGGTTCCCGGGGAGCTGTTTTTT. The chain combines TRBV7-9 with TRBJ2-2; D might be TRBD1 (6 bases). The CDR3 loop spans 16 amino acids. In germline, CDR1 is SEHNR, CDR2 FQNEAQ (reference sequence). Trimming pared 5 bases from V and 6 bases from J, leaving 19 bases between.

This clone was found many times. The V call is TRBV7-3, the J call TRBJ1-1, with a tentative D call TRBD1 (5 bases). V lost 5 bases and J 4 bases, leaving 11 bases between the germline ends. This CDR3 has 13 residues. CDR1 and CDR2 from the germline V gene are SGHTA and FQGTGA. The DNA for the CDR3 is TGTGCCAGCAGCCAACAGGTGGGCACTGAAGCTTTCTTT. Amino acid sequence: CASSQQVGTEAFF.

This clone showed up just a few times. This chain links TRBV9 with TRBJ2-1, with D unclear. Per the germline V gene, CDR1 is SGDLS and CDR2 is YYNGEE. Between the trimmed V and J ends, which lost 0 bases and 9 bases, there was a span of 13 bases. This CDR3 is built from 14 residues. CDR3 region: CASSVDPLSFEQFF. Written as DNA, the CDR3 is TGTGCCAGCAGCGTAGATCCCCTTAGTTTTGAGCAGTTCTTC.

The rearrangement joins TRBV6-5 to TRBJ2-3, with D tentatively TRBD2 (5 bases). Between the trimmed V and J ends, which lost 5 bases and 5 bases, there was a span of 14 bases. Germline V gives CDR1 MNHEY, CDR2 SVGAGI. CDR3 length equals 14 residues. The CDR3 is CASSPGGSRDTQYF. CDR3 bases: TGTGCCAGCAGTCCCGGAGGTTCAAGAGATACGCAGTATTTT.

In this sample, this clone turned up many times. V usage is TRBV18 and J usage is TRBJ1-5, with 9 nucleotides matching TRBD1. This CDR3 has 16 residues. Germline-derived CDR1 and CDR2 are KGHSH and LQKENI. The V gene end was trimmed by 3 bases and the J gene end by 3 bases; junction bases not matched to a gene: 6. The CDR3 bases are TGTGCCAGCTCACCTGGTGTACAGGGGGCCAATCAGCCCCAGCATTTT. Its translation: CASSPGVQGANQPQHF.